These 8 T cell receptor beta chains were all obtained from the same sample, sequenced in a study of identical twins. Each CDR3 protein is one row after TCRdb ran MiXCR on the 5' RACE reads. Of a few hundred thousand distinct CDR3 sequences listed, around an eighth are singletons. These sequences were also reported in another study, on yellow fever vaccine responses in identical twins.

The sequenced sample was CD4+ T cells sorted from blood. Every receptor here comes from a woman aged 18-29 years in good health.

A few counts support this clonotype. The rearrangement uses TRBV7-8 and TRBJ1-6, with 9 positions matching TRBD1. Trimming took 5 bases from V and 5 from J; bases not matched to a gene: 4. Looked up from germline, CDR1 is SGHVS and CDR2 is FQNEAQ. The CDR3 is 15 residues long. In DNA, the CDR3 is TGTGCCAGCAGCCGGCGACAGGGGGATAATTCACCCCTCCACTTT. Encoded protein: CASSRRQGDNSPLHF.

The V and J genes are TRBV29-1 and TRBJ2-7; D remains ambiguous. Germline assignment: CDR1 SQVTM and CDR2 ANQGSEA. CDR3 length: 13 residues. V lost 6 bases and J 3 bases, leaving 15 bases between the germline ends. The CDR3 DNA is TGCAGCGTCAACGGAGTTTCGGGCTACGAGCAGTACTTC. Encoded protein: CSVNGVSGYEQYF.

The chain joins TRBV7-2 to TRBJ2-1; possible D gene TRBD2, 7 bases. The CDR3 is 16 residues long. Trimming removed 4 bases at V and 5 bases at J, with 18 bases between. The germline gives CDR1 SGHTA, CDR2 FQGNSA. In nucleotides, the CDR3 is TGTGCCAGCAGCTCAGAGGGGGGAGGGGGTGACAATGAGCAGTTCTTC. It specifies CASSSEGGGGDNEQFF.

This rearrangement joins TRBV7-8 to TRBJ2-7, with unresolved D. Germline V gene data show CDR1 as SGHVS and CDR2 as FQNEAQ. This CDR3 has 14 amino acids. Trimming took off 3 bases at V and 4 bases at J, with 13 bases between the two ends. The CDR3 loop reads CASSLTWVGYEQYF. As DNA, the CDR3 is TGTGCCAGCAGCTTGACATGGGTTGGGTACGAGCAGTACTTC.

This clonotype has only a few counts. The chain has TRBV12-3 or TRBV12-4 and TRBJ1-5, with a possible D match to TRBD1 (6 bases). The CDR3 is 14 residues long. The V and J ends lost 6 bases and 6 bases respectively, with 15 bases between them. The chain's CDR3 is CASRQGSLGQPQHF. As DNA, the CDR3 is TGTGCCAGCAGACAGGGTTCATTAGGTCAGCCCCAGCATTTT.

The rearrangement joins TRBV2 to TRBJ1-5; D is possibly TRBD1 (5 bases). The CDR3 is 14 residues long. The ends were cut back, 2 bases at V and 1 base at J, with 6 bases in the middle. The V gene's germline CDR1 is SNHLY and CDR2 FYNNEI. The CDR3 nucleotides are TGTGCCAGCAGTGAATACAGGAGCAATCAGCCCCAGCATTTT. Protein: CASSEYRSNQPQHF.

This clonotype was observed at least ten times. The chain uses TRBV7-2 and TRBJ1-3; no firm D call. V was clipped by 2 bases and J by 1 base, with 12 bases between them. This CDR3 comprises 16 residues. Germline lookup yields CDR1 SGHTA and CDR2 FQGNSA. The CDR3 here is CASSLRAASSGNTIYF. The CDR3 nucleotides read TGTGCCAGCAGCTTAAGGGCAGCCTCATCTGGAAACACCATATATTTT.

V gene TRBV5-1 combines with J gene TRBJ2-2, with TRBD1 identical over 7 bases. CDR1 is SGHRS, CDR2 YFSETQ, per germline. The CDR3 length is 15 residues. V lost 2 bases and J lost 4; bases outside the gene matches: 5. The CDR3 loop reads CASSFTGVVTGELFF. CDR3 in DNA: TGCGCCAGCAGCTTTACAGGGGTCGTCACCGGGGAGCTGTTTTTT.